This T cell receptor (beta chain) was captured by sequencing in a study of OX40 agonist ivuxolimab in advanced cancers. At the level of the study: Patients in dose escalation had liver, melanoma, kidney or head and neck cancers. Averaging 60 years in age, with a range of roughly 23 to 80, the cohort was around 85% male. There were three patients with partial responses, one having hepatocellular carcinoma and two cutaneous melanoma. Study-wide results and limits: Some of the lowest clonal expansion was seen in partial responders at 0.1-3.0 mg/kg.

As regards this clone: Its antigen is unidentified.

Germline values: CDR1 GTSNPN, CDR2 SVGIG (reference sequence). CDR3 length: 15 residues. V was pared by 4 bases and J by 1 base, with 3 bases of the junction left unmatched. Profiling relied on immunoSEQ multiplex PCR, and the TCRdb table lists in-frame clones only, not all of them. The sample yields about 100,000 clones, approximately 94% seen once. V usage is TRBV30 and J usage is TRBJ2-3, with TRBD2 matching 12 bases. The sequence was obtained from an adult with an advanced solid tumor such as melanoma, head and neck, liver or kidney cancer. The sample in question was CD4+ or CD8+ T cells sorted from blood, obtained in a trial of the OX40 agonist ivuxolimab. CDR3 protein: CAWMLAGGGTDTQYF. The CDR3 DNA is TGTGCCTGGATGCTAGCGGGAGGGGGCACAGATACGCAGTATTTT. Looking up the rest from reference TRBV30 and TRBJ2-3 gives the full variable domain: SQTIHQWPATLVQPVGSPLSLECTVEGTSNPNLYWYRQAAGRGLQLLFYSVGIGQISSEVPQNLSASRPQDRQFILSSKKLLLSDSGFYLCAWMLAGGGTDTQYFGPGTRLTVL.